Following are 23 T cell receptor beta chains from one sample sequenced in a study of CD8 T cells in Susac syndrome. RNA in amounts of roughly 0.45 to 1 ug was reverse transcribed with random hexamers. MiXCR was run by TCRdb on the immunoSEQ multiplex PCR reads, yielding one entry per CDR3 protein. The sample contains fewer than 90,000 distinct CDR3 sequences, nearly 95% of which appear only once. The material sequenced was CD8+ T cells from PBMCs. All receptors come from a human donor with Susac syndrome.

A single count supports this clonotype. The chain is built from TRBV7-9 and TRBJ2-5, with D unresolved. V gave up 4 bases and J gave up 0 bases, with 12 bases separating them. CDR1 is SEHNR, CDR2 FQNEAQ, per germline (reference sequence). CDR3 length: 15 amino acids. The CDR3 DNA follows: TGTGCCAGCAGCTATCCATGGCAGAACCAAGAGACCCAGTACTTC. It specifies CASSYPWQNQETQYF.

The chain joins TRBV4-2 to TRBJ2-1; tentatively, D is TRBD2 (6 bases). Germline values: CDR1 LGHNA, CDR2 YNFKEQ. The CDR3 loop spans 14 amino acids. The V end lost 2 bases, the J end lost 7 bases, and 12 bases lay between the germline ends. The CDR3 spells CASSQRQGGNEQFF. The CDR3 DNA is TGTGCCAGCAGCCAACGGCAGGGAGGAAATGAGCAGTTCTTC.

In DNA, the CDR3 is TGCAGTGCTAGGGAGGAGGGGTACGAGCAGTACTTC. Residues: CSAREEGYEQYF. J is TRBJ2-7 and V is TRBV20-1; D is possibly TRBD2 (6 bases). Looked up from germline, CDR1 is DFQATT and CDR2 is SNEGSKA (reference sequence). The CDR3 is 12 amino acids. V was shortened by 3 bases and J by 4 bases, with 10 bases between the two germline ends.

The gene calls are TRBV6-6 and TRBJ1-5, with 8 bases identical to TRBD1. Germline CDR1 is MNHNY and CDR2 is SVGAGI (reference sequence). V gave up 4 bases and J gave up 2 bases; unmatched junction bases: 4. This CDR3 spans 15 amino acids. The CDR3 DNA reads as TGTGCCAGCAGTTCACCGGACAGGGGCAATCAGCCCCAGCATTTT. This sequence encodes CASSSPDRGNQPQHF.

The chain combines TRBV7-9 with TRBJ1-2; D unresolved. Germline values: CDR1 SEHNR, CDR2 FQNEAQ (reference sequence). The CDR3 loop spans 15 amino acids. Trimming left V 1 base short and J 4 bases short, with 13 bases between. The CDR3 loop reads CASSLEDWGAYGYTF. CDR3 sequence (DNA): TGTGCCAGCAGCTTAGAGGATTGGGGAGCCTATGGCTACACCTTC.

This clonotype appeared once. The CDR3 region is CSSSPNGVNTGELFF. DNA of the CDR3: TGCAGCTCTTCTCCCAACGGGGTGAACACCGGGGAGCTGTTTTTT. The chain is built from TRBV20-1 and TRBJ2-2; TRBD2 is a possible D gene (5 bases). The germline V gene encodes CDR1 DFQATT and CDR2 SNEGSKA (reference sequence). The CDR3 runs to 15 residues.

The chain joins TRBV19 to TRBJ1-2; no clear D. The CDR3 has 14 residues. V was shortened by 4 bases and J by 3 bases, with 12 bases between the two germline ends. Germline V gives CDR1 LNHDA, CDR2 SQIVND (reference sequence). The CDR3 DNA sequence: TGTGCCAGTAGTACTTCGACGCTTGACTATGGCTACACCTTC. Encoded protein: CASSTSTLDYGYTF. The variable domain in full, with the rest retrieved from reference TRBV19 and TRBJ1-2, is DGGITQSPKYLFRKEGQNVTLSCEQNLNHDAMYWYRQDPGQGLRLIYYSQIVNDFQKGDIAEGYSVSREKKESFPLTVTSAQKNPTAFYLCASSTSTLDYGYTFGSGTRLTVV.

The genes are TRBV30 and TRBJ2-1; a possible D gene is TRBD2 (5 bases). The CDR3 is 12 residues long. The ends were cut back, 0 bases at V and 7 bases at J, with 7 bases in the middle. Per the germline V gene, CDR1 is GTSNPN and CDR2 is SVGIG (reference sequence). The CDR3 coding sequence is TGTGCCTGGAGTGTATCGGGGAATGAGCAGTTCTTC. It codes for CAWSVSGNEQFF.

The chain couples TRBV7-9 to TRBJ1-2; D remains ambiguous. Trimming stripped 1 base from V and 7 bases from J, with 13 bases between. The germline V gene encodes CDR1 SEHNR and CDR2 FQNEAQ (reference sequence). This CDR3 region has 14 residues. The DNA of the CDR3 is TGTGCCAGCAGCTTAGGTTGGAGGAGCGGTGGCTACACCTTC. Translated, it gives CASSLGWRSGGYTF.

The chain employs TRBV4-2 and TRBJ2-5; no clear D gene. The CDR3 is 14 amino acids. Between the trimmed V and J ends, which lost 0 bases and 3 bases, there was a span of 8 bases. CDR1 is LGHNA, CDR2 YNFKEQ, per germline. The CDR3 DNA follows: TGTGCCAGCAGCCAAGAAGGGCAGAAAGAGACCCAGTACTTC. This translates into CASSQEGQKETQYF.

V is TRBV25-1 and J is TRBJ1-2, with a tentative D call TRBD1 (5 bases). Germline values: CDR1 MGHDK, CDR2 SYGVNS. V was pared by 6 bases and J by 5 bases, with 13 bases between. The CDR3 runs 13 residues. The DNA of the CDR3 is TGTGCCAGCAGCGACGAGGGGCCATATGGCTACACCTTC. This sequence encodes CASSDEGPYGYTF.

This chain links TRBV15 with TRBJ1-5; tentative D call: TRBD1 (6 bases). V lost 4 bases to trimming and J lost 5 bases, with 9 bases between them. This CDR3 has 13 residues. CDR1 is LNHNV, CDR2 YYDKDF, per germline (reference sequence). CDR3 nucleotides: TGTGCCACCAGCACAGGGGAGGATCAGCCCCAGCATTTT. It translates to CATSTGEDQPQHF.

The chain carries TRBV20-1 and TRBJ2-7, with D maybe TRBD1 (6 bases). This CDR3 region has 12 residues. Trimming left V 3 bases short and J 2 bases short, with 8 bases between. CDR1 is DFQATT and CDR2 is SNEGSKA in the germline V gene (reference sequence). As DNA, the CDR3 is TGCAGTGCTAGGGACAGTCCCTACGAGCAGTACTTC. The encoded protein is CSARDSPYEQYF.

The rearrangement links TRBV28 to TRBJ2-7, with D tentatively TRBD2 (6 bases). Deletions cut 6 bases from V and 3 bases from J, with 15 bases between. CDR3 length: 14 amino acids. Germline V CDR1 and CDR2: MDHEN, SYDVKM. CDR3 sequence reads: CASRPSGSLYEQYF. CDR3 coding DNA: TGTGCCAGCAGACCCTCCGGGAGTCTCTACGAGCAGTACTTC. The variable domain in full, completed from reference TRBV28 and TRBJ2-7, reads DVKVTQSSRYLVKRTGEKVFLECVQDMDHENMFWYRQDPGLGLRLIYFSYDVKMKEKGDIPEGYSVSREKKERFSLILESASTNQTSMYLCASRPSGSLYEQYFGPGTRLTVT.

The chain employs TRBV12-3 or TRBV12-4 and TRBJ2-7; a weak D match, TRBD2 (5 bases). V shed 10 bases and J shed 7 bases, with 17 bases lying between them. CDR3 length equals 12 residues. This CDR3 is CATLTIPGEQYF. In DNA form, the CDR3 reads TGTGCCACCCTTACCATCCCGGGGGAGCAGTACTTC.

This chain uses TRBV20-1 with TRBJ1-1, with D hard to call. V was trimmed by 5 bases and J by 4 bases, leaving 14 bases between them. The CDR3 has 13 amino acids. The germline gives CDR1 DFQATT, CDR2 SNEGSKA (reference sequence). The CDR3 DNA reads TGCAGTGCTGAAGACCGGGAGCGCACTGAAGCTTTCTTT. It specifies CSAEDRERTEAFF.

CDR3 protein: CAVLADNEQFF. CDR3 bases: TGTGCTGTACTAGCGGACAATGAGCAGTTCTTC. The chain joins TRBV7-8 to TRBJ2-1; TRBD2 aligns across 8 bases. Germline CDR1 and CDR2: SGHVS and FQNEAQ. The CDR3 loop spans 11 amino acids.

Here the CDR3 reads CASSPPPGVEQYF. The CDR3 bases are TGTGCCAGCTCACCACCCCCCGGGGTCGAGCAGTATTTT. The chain couples TRBV18 to TRBJ2-3; possibly TRBD2 for D (5 bases). There are 13 residues in the CDR3. Trimming took 0 bases from V and 11 from J, leaving 12 bases between them. CDR1 is KGHSH, CDR2 LQKENI, per germline.

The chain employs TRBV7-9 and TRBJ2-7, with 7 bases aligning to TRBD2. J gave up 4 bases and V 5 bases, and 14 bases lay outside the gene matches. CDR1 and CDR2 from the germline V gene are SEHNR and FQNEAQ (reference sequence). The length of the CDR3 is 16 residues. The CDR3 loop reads CASSPHSAGTNYEQYF. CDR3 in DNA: TGTGCCAGCAGCCCTCATTCAGCGGGGACGAATTACGAGCAGTACTTC.

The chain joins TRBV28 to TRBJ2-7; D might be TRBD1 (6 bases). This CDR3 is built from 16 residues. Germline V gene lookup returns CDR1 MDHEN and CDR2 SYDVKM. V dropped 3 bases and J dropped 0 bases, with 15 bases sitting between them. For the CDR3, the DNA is TGTGCCAGCAGTTTTTCCCCTGGCAGGGGCTCCTACGAGCAGTACTTC. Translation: CASSFSPGRGSYEQYF.

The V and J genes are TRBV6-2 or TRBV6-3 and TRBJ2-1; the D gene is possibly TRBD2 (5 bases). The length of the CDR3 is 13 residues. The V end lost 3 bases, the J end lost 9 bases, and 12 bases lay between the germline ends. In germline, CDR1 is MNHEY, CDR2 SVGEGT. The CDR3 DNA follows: TGTGCCAGCAGTTATTCGGGGAACAGTGAGCAGTTCTTC. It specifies CASSYSGNSEQFF.

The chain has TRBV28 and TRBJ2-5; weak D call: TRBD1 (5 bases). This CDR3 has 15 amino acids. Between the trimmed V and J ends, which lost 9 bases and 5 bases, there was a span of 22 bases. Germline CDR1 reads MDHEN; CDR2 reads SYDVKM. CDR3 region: CARSGKGQGDETQYF. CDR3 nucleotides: TGTGCCAGAAGTGGTAAGGGGCAGGGCGACGAGACCCAGTACTTC.

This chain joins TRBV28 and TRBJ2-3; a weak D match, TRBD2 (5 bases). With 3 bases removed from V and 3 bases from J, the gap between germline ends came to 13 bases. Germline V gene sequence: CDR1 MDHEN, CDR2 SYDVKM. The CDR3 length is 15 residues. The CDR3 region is CASSFIGEWTDTQYF. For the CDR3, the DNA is TGTGCCAGCAGTTTTATCGGGGAGTGGACAGATACGCAGTATTTT.